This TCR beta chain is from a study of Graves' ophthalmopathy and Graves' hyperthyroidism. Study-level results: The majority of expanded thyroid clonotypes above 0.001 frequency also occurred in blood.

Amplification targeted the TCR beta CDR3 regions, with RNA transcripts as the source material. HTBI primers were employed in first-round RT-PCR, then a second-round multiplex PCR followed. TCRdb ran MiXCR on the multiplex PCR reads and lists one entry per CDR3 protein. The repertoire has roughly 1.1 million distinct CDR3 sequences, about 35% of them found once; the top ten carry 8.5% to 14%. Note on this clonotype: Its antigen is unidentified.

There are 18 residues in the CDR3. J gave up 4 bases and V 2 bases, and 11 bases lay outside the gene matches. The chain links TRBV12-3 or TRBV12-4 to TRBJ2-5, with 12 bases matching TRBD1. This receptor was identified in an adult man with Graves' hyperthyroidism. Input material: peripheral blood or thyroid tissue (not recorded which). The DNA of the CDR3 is TGTGCCAGCAGTTTATTGTCTGTAGGGACAGGGGGCAGAGAGACCCAGTACTTC. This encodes CASSLLSVGTGGRETQYF.